A single TCR beta chain is shown here with its context. Its antigen remains undetermined. One base away there is no much larger clone; base qualities are not given. Based on the germline V gene (reference sequence), the CDR1 and CDR2 sequences are MNHNY and SVGAGI. V lost 5 bases and J lost 6 bases; the stretch between them is 9 bases long. Inclusive of the bounding cysteine and phenylalanine, the CDR3 is 12 residues long. CDR3 DNA only is kept here, 36 bases in frame from base 1. The immunoSEQ assay, a bias-controlled multiplex PCR with V- and J-specific primers, was used to amplify TCR beta CDR3 regions from genomic DNA. In a second PCR step, the CDR3 amplicons were tagged with a proprietary barcode plus Illumina adapter sequences. An Illumina MiSeq instrument was used to sequence the CDR3 libraries. Processing in the source paper ran as follows. Export and quality control were performed with immunoSEQ Analyzer 3.0, and downstream analyses were performed with R Bioconductor and Immunarch. Only productive rearrangements in the normalized downsampled data set went into calculating the repertoire metrics. Clonotypes larger than 5 templates in the normalized cohort were defined as pathologically expanded. Repertoire diversity was measured with the Inverse Simpson Index. CMV-specificity analyses were carried out on the non-normalized data set to capture all clonotypes. The table comes from immuneACCESS by way of TCRdb, which keeps in-frame sequences with V and J called. Part of the clones is missing from these tables; in studies checked, under half for an unresolved V gene and the rest for unknown reasons. V and J calls and clone size are given by that table; D and trimming were obtained from the DNA. The sample data list tens of thousands of clones, and roughly 70% of these were observed just once. The ten most abundant clones make up roughly 6% of the sample.

The record originates from a study of T cell clonotyping in hematopoietic cell transplantation (dated by TCRdb to the early 2020s). A note on the overall study: Recipient samples taken before transplant were obtained following cytoreduction. The study collected 130 to 150 blood samples from about 40 consecutive transplant recipients and their related donors. Patients were recruited between late 2015 and early 2017 and followed until late 2020 or death.

The intended sense of this specimen's time point label: recipient sample about 28 days before transplant, after cytoreduction. Blood from recipients was drawn roughly 28 days before transplant, then again at days 30, 100 and 180 after transplant. Nuclei Lysis Solution was used to extract genomic DNA from fresh or cryopreserved unfractionated peripheral blood mononuclear cells. What the authors observed across the whole study: Broader TCR repertoire diversity after transplant was predicted by Inverse Simpson Index values from donors and from recipients before transplant. Sample size was limited, and cells were not sorted, so CD4 and CD8 repertoire contributions could not be separated. Only a small fraction of recipient repertoires overlapped donor repertoires, with over 95% appearing de novo at the given depth. A decrease in recipient TCR diversity was observed after transplant, and a progressive increase in pathologically expanded clonotypes was seen from day 30 to day 180.

This material consisted of peripheral blood mononuclear cells, taken before stem cell transplant. This chain is built from TRBV6-6 and TRBJ2-3, with no confidently assigned D gene. This TCR was sampled from a man aged 50 or older with myelodysplastic syndrome. Some clones in this sample may be carry-over from other donors' samples. The DNA reads TGTGCCAGCAGTCCCTCGGAGGATACGCAGTATTTT. Its coded protein is CASSPSEDTQYF.